This TCR beta chain stems from a study of cytomegalovirus exposure and HLA in healthy donors. Study-level results: Previous analysis showed most TCR beta V segments were productive about 87% or about 30% of the time. As a later analysis showed, a missense DCLRE1C variant was linked to trimming of TCR beta V- and J-genes.

Use of 60 Vbeta and 13 Jbeta primers characterized the PCR. Generated by immunoSEQ multiplex PCR, the TCRdb table keeps only in-frame clones and is missing some. The sample totals 75,000 to 80,000 clones. The V end lost 4 bases, the J end lost 7 bases, and 17 bases lay between the germline ends. Looked up from germline, CDR1 is MGHRA and CDR2 is YSYEKL. CDR3 length: 15 amino acids. Points on this clone: Its antigen is as yet unknown.

The source material was PBMCs. The chain uses TRBV4-1 and TRBJ1-5; the D gene is possibly TRBD1 (5 bases). This sequence was found in a man aged 18 to 29 in good health and CMV-seropositive. The CDR3 reads CASSPGGHPIQPQHF. The CDR3 DNA reads TGCGCCAGCAGCCCAGGCGGACACCCGATCCAGCCCCAGCATTTT.